A single sample gave rise to the 7 T cell receptor beta chains below, sequenced in a study of blood T cell repertoires in COVID-19 (dated by TCRdb to between 2020 and 2021). Libraries were prepared through the immunoSEQ multiplex PCR assay. TCRdb provides this immuneACCESS table in a form limited to in-frame rearrangements. Some clones are lacking; in checked studies, under half of them reflect an unresolved V gene, and why the rest are absent is not known. The sample records roughly 200,000 clones, more than 70% of which are singletons. More than 6.5% of the sample belongs to the ten largest clones. The sample consisted of peripheral blood. Every receptor here comes from a man between 35 and 55 years old with active or convalescent COVID-19.

The rearrangement joins TRBV9 to TRBJ2-5; D perhaps matches TRBD1 (5 bases). This CDR3 has 19 amino acids. Trimming took off 0 bases at V and 4 bases at J, with 25 bases between the two ends. CDR1 is SGDLS and CDR2 is YYNGEE in the germline V gene. CDR3 coding DNA: TGTGCCAGCAGCGTAGAGGAATTCGGTGGGGCAGGGCGTAGAGAGACCCAGTACTTC. Its protein product is CASSVEEFGGAGRRETQYF.

The chain combines TRBV10-2 with TRBJ1-2, with 7 bases aligning to TRBD1. Trimming at V came to 8 bases and at J to 7 bases, leaving 13 bases not matched to a gene. From germline, CDR1 is WSHSY and CDR2 SAAADI. The CDR3 has 14 residues. The CDR3 loop reads CASRKAGTESGYTF. The CDR3 bases are TGCGCCAGCCGAAAGGCCGGGACAGAAAGTGGCTACACCTTC.

The chain joins TRBV11-3 to TRBJ2-3, with 8 positions matching TRBD1. CDR1 is SGHNT, CDR2 YENEEA, per germline. The V segment lost 1 base and the J segment 3 bases; nucleotides outside the gene matches: 6. The CDR3 runs 16 residues. The CDR3 is CASSLGAGGATDTQYF. CDR3 bases: TGTGCCAGCAGCTTAGGGGCAGGGGGCGCAACAGATACGCAGTATTTT. The whole variable domain, remainder taken from reference TRBV11-3 and TRBJ2-3, is EAGVVQSPRYKIIEKKQPVAFWCNPISGHNTLYWYLQNLGQGPELLIRYENEEAVDDSQLPKDRFSAERLKGVDSTLKIQPAELGDSAVYLCASSLGAGGATDTQYFGPGTRLTVL.

The chain is built from TRBV7-2 and TRBJ1-4; D is ambiguous. Trimming cost V 2 bases and J 7 bases, with 8 bases left between them. This CDR3 has 13 amino acids. Germline V lookup: CDR1 SGHTA, CDR2 FQGNSA. The CDR3 DNA sequence: TGTGCCAGCAGCTTATGGGAGTCTGAAAAACTGTTTTTT. This sequence encodes CASSLWESEKLFF.

The chain recombines TRBV11-3 with TRBJ2-1, with 7 nucleotides matching TRBD1. This CDR3 has 14 amino acids. Germline values: CDR1 SGHNT, CDR2 YENEEA. V lost 2 bases, J lost 6 bases, and 4 bases stayed unmatched. The CDR3 loop reads CASSLSGGGNEQFF. In DNA form, the CDR3 reads TGTGCCAGCAGCTTATCAGGGGGTGGCAATGAGCAGTTCTTC.

This chain joins TRBV27 and TRBJ1-3; 7 bases are a match to TRBD1. There are 15 residues in the CDR3. The ends lost 5 bases at V and 7 bases at J; junction bases unmatched: 11. Germline CDR1 and CDR2: MNHEY and SMNVEV (reference sequence). The CDR3 sequence: CASSPRDSGRNTIYF. Written as DNA, the CDR3 is TGTGCCAGCAGTCCACGGGACAGTGGGCGGAACACCATATATTTT.

The V gene is TRBV7-2, the J gene TRBJ2-5; 9 bases fit TRBD2. Germline V gives CDR1 SGHTA, CDR2 FQGNSA. The CDR3 has 16 amino acids. V lost 1 base to trimming and J lost 4 bases; unmatched junction nucleotides: 7. This chain's CDR3 is CASSLVASGVRETQYF. The CDR3 DNA sequence: TGTGCCAGCAGCTTAGTTGCTAGCGGGGTTAGAGAGACCCAGTACTTC. Combining the CDR3 with reference TRBV7-2 and TRBJ2-5 gives the whole variable domain GAGVSQSPSNKVTEKGKDVELRCDPISGHTALYWYRQSLGQGLEFLIYFQGNSAPDKSGLPSDRFSAERTGGSVSTLTIQRTQQEDSAVYLCASSLVASGVRETQYFGPGTRLLVL.